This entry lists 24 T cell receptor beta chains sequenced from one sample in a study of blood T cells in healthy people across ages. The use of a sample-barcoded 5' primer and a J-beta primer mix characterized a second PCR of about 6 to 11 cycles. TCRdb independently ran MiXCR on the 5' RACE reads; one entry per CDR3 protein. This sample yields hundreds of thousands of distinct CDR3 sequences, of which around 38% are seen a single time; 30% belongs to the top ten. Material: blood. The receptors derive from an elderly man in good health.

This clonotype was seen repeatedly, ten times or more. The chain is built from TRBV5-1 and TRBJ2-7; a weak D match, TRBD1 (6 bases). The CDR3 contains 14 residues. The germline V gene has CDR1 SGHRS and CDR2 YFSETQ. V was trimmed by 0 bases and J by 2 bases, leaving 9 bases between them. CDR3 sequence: CASSLVQGTYEQYF. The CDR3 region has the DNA TGCGCCAGCAGCTTGGTGCAGGGGACCTACGAGCAGTACTTC.

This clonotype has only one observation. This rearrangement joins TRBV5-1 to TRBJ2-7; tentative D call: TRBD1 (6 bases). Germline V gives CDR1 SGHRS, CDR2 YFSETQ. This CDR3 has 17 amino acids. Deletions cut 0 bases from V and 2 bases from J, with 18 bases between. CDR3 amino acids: CASSLGGGGHLAYEQYF. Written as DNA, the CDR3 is TGCGCCAGCAGCTTGGGTGGTGGGGGCCACCTCGCCTACGAGCAGTACTTC.

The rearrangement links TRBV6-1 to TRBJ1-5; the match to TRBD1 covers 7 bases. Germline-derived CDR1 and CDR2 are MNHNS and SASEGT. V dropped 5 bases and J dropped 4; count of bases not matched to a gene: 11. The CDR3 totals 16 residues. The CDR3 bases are TGTGCCAGCAGTCCCGATCCGGGGACAGCTAATCAGCCCCAGCATTTT. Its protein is CASSPDPGTANQPQHF.

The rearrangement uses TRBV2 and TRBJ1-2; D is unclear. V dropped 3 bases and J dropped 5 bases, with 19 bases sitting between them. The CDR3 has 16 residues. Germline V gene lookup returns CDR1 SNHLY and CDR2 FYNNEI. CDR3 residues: CASSDLPLQIGYGYTF. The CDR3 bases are TGTGCCAGCAGTGATCTCCCGCTCCAGATCGGTTATGGCTACACCTTC.

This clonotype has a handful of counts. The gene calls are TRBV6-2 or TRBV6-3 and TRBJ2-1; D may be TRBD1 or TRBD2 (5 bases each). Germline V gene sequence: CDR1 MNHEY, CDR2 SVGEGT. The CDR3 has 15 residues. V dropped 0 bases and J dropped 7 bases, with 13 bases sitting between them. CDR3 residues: CASSYSRGQANEQFF. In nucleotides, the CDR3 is TGTGCCAGCAGTTACTCGAGGGGCCAAGCGAATGAGCAGTTCTTC.

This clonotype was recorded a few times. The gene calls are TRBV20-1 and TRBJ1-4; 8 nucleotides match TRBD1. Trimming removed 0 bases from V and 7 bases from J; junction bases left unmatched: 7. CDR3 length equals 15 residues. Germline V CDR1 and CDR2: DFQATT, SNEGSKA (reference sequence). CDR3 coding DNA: TGCAGTGCTAGAGACTCCGGGACAGGTTTTGAAAAACTGTTTTTT. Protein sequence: CSARDSGTGFEKLFF.

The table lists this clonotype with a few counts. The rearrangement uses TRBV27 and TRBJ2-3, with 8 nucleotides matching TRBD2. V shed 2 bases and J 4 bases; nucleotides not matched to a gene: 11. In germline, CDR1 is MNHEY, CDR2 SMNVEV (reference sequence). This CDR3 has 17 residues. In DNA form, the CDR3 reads TGTGCCAGCAGTTTAAGAAGTAAGCGGGGGATACCAGATACGCAGTATTTT. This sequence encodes CASSLRSKRGIPDTQYF.

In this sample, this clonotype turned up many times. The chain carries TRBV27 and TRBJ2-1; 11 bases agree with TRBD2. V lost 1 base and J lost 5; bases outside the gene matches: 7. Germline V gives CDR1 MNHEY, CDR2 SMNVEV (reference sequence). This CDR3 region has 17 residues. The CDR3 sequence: CASSLFNLAGGDNEQFF. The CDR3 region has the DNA TGTGCCAGCAGTTTATTTAATCTAGCGGGAGGTGACAATGAGCAGTTCTTC.

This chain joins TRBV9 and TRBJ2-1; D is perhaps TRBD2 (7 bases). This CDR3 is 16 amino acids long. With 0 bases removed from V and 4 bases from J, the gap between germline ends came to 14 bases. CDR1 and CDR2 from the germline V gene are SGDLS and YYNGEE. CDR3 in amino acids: CASSVDSGGGYNEQFF. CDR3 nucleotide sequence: TGTGCCAGCAGCGTAGACTCGGGGGGCGGTTACAATGAGCAGTTCTTC.

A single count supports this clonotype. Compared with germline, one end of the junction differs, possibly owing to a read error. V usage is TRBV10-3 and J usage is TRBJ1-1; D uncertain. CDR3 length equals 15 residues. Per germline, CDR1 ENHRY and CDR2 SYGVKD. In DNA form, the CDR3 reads TGTGCCATCAGTGAGTCTGCAGATCTGAACACTGCAGCTTTCTTT. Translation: CAISESADLNTAAFF.

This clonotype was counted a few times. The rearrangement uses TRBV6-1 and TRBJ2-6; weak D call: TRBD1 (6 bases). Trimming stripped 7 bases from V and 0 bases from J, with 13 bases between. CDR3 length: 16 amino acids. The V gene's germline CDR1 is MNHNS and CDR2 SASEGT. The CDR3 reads CASTVTGRSGANVLTF. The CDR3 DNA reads TGTGCCAGCACTGTGACAGGACGCTCTGGGGCCAACGTCCTGACTTTC.

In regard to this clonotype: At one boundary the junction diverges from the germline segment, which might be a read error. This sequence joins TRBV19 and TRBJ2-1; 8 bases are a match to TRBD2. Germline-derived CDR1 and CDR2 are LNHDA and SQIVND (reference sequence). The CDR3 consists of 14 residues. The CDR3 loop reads CARSLTSGYNEQFF. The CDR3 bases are TGTGCCCGTAGTCTAACTAGCGGCTACAATGAGCAGTTCTTC. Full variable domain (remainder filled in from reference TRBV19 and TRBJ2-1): DGGITQSPKYLFRKEGQNVTLSCEQNLNHDAMYWYRQDPGQGLRLIYYSQIVNDFQKGDIAEGYSVSREKKESFPLTVTSAQKNPTAFYLCARSLTSGYNEQFFGPGTRLTVL.

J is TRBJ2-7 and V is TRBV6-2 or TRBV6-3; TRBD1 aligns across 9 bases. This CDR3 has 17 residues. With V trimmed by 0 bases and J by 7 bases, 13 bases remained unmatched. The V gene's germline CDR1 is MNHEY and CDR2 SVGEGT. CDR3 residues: CASSYSIAGQGLWEQYF. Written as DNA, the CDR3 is TGTGCCAGCAGTTACTCGATTGCGGGACAGGGTTTGTGGGAGCAGTACTTC.

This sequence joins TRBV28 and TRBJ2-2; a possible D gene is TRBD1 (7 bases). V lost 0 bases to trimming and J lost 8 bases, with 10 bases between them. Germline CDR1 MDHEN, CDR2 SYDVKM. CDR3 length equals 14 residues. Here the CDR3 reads CASSLWEGAGELFF. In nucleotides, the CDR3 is TGTGCCAGCAGTTTATGGGAGGGGGCAGGGGAGCTGTTTTTT.

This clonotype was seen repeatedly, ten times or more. This CDR3 reads CSVEDKDPNYGYTF. The CDR3 region has the DNA TGCAGCGTTGAAGATAAGGACCCCAACTATGGCTACACCTTC. The rearrangement joins TRBV29-1 to TRBJ1-2; D gene ambiguous. The CDR3 has 14 residues. Germline CDR1 SQVTM, CDR2 ANQGSEA. The germline V and J ends were trimmed by 0 bases and 2 bases, with 10 bases remaining between them.

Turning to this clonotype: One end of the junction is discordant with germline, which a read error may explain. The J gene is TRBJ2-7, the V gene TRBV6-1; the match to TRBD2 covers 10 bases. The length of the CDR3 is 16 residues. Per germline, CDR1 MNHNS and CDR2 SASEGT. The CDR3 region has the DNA TGTGCCAGCAGTGAAAGGGGGCTAGCGGGGGCGGACGAACAGTACTTC. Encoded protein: CASSERGLAGADEQYF.

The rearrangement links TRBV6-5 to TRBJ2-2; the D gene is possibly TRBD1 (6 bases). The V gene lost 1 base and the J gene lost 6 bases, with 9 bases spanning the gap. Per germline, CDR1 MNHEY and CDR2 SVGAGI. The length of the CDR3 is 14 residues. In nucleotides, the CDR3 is TGTGCCAGCAGTTACTTAGCAGGGGCCGGGGAGCTGTTTTTT. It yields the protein CASSYLAGAGELFF.

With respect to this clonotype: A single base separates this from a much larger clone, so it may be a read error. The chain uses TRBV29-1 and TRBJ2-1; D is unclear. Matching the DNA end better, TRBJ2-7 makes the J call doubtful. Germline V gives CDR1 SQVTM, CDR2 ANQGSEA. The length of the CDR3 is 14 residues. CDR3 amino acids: CSVEPEKTYNEQYF. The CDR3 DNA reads TGCAGCGTTGAACCTGAGAAGACGTACAATGAGCAGTACTTC.

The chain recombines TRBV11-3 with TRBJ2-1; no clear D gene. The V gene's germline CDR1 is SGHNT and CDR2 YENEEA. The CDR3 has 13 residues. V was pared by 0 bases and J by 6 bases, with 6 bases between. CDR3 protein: CASSLDPVNEQFF. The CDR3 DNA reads TGTGCCAGCAGCTTAGATCCCGTCAATGAGCAGTTCTTC.

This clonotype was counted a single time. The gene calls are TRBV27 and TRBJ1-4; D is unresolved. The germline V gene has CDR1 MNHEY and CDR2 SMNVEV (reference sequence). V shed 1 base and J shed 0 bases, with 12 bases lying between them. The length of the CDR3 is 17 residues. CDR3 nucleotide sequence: TGTGCCAGCAGTTTATTGAGGTCAGGCTCAACTAATGAAAAACTGTTTTTT. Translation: CASSLLRSGSTNEKLFF.

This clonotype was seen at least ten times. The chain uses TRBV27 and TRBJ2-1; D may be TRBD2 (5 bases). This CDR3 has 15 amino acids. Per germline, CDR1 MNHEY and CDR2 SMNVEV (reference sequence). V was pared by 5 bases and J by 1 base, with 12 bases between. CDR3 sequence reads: CASSPDSISYNEQFF. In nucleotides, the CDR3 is TGTGCCAGCAGTCCGGACTCCATATCCTACAATGAGCAGTTCTTC.

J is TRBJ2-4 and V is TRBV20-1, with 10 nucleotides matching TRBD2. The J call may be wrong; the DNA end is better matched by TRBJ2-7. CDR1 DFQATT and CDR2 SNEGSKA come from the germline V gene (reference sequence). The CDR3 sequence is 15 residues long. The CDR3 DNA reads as TGCAGTGCTTCAGCGGGAGGGCCGAACTCCTACGAGCAGTACTTC. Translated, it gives CSASAGGPNSYEQYF.

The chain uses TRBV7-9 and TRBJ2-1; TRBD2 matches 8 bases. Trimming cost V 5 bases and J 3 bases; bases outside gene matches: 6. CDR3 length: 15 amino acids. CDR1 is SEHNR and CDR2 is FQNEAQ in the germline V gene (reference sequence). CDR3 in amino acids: CASSPTSENYNEQFF. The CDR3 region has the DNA TGTGCCAGCAGCCCGACTAGCGAGAACTACAATGAGCAGTTCTTC.

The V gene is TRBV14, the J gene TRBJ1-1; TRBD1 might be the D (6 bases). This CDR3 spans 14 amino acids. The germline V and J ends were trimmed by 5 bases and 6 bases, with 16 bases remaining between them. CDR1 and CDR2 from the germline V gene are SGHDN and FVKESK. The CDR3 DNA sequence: TGTGCCAGCAGCTCCCGGGCAGGGGACCCTGAAGCTTTCTTT. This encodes CASSSRAGDPEAFF.